This T cell receptor beta chain appears in the sequencing data of a study of spatial heterogeneity in lung cancer. Across the whole study: Strong correlation was found between tumor-region TCR transcript counts and a T cell module score from matched bulk RNA-seq.

TCRdb reprocessed the 5' RACE reads with MiXCR, giving one entry per CDR3 protein. Of approximately 5,500 distinct CDR3 sequences listed, over 13% are singletons. Study-wide results and limits: Ubiquitous nonsynonymous mutations were tracked by counts of ubiquitous expanded TCRs, and regional ones by counts of regional expanded TCRs. One measure, the expanded intratumoral alpha and beta TCR count, tracked tumor mutation counts. Of tumor T cells, an estimated coverage of about 6.4% was reached for alpha chains and approximately 14% for beta chains.

Time point of the sample: sample taken at primary tumor resection. Whole RNA, which was extracted from tumor, nontumor lung tissue or frozen PBMC, was sequenced without any cell sorting. Trimming stripped 0 bases from V and 9 bases from J, with 15 bases between. The CDR3 loop spans 15 amino acids. Germline V lookup: CDR1 ENHRY, CDR2 SYGVKD. By proportion, this clonotype is medium-sized. Its antigen is undetermined. Little can be read into the size of this beta chain, an off-target read in a library designed for alpha chains. The sequencing here drew on lung tumor tissue, taken at surgery. V and J are TRBV10-3 and TRBJ1-5; D is possibly TRBD1 (5 bases). This TCR was recovered from a male donor with early-stage non-small cell lung cancer. CDR3 in DNA: TGTGCCATCAGTGAGTCGGACATCCGCTCGGGGCCCCAGCATTTT. It is translated as CAISESDIRSGPQHF.